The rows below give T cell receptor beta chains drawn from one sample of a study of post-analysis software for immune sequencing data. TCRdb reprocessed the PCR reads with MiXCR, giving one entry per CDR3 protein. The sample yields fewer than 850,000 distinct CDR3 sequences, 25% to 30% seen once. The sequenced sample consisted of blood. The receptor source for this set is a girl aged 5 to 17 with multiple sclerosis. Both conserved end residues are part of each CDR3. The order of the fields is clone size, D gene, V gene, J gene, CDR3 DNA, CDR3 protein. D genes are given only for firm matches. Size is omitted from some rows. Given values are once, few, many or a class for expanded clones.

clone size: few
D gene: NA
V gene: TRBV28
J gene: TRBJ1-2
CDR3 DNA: TGTGCCCGCAGCCCAGTGGGCGGAAAATATGGCTACACCTTC
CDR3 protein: CARSPVGGKYGYTF

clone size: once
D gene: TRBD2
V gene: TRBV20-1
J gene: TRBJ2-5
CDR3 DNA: TGCAGTGCTAGAGCCGGACCTAGCGGTTCTGGGACCCAGTACTTC
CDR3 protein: CSARAGPSGSGTQYF

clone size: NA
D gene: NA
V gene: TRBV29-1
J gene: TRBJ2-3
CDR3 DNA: TGCAGCGTTAAGGGAGGGGGCGCATCAGATACGCAGTATTTT
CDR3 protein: CSVKGGGASDTQYF

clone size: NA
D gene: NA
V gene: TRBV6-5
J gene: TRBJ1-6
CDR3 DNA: TGTGCCAGCAGTTACTCAAGATCACCAGGGTCCTATAATTCACCCCTCCACTTT
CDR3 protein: CASSYSRSPGSYNSPLHF

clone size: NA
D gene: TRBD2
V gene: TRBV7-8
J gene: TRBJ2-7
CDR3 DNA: TGTGCCAGCAGCTTAGGCCACCCGGGGGGTTTCAGCTCCTACGAGCAGTACTTC
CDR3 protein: CASSLGHPGGFSSYEQYF

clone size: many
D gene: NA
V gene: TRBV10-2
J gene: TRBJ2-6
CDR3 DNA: TGCGCCAGCAGTGAGTATGGCACCCCTCCCAGCTCTGGGGCCAACGTCCTGACTTTC
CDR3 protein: CASSEYGTPPSSGANVLTF

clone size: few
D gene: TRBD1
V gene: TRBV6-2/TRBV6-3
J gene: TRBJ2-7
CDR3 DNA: TGTGCCAGCAGCTACAACCGGGACAGCGACTTTTCCTACGAGCAGTACTTC
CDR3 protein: CASSYNRDSDFSYEQYF

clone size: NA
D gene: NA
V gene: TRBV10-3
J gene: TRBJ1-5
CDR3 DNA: TGTGCCATCAGTGGCGGGGGGAATAGCAATCAGCCCCAGCATTTT
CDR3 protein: CAISGGGNSNQPQHF

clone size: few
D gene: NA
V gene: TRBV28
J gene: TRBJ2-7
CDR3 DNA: TGTGCCAGCACTACGGGAAGTGAGGGGGCCTACGAGCAGTACTTC
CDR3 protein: CASTTGSEGAYEQYF

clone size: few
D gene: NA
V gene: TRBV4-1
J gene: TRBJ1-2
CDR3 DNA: TGCGCCAGCAGCCCACCTGACGGCAGATCCTATGGCTACACCTTC
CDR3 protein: CASSPPDGRSYGYTF

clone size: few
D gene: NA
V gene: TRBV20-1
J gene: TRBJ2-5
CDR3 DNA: TGCAGTGCTAGAGATGAAAGGGGTTGGGAGACCCAGTACTTC
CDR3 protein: CSARDERGWETQYF

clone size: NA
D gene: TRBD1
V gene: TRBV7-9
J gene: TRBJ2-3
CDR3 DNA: TGTGCCAGCAGCTTACAATGGACAGGGAGCACAGATACGCAGTATTTT
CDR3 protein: CASSLQWTGSTDTQYF

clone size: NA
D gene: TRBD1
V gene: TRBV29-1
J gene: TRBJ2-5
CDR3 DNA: TGCAGCGTTGGGGTGACAGGGAAGGTTTCGGAGACCCAGTACTTC
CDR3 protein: CSVGVTGKVSETQYF

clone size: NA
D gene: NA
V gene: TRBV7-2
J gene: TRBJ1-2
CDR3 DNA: TGTGCCAGCAGCTTCGGGACACAATATGGCTACACCTTC
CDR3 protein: CASSFGTQYGYTF

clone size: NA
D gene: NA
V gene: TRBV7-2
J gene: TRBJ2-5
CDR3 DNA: TGTGCCAGCAGCCGTAGTCTGCAAGAGACCCAGTACTTC
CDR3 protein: CASSRSLQETQYF

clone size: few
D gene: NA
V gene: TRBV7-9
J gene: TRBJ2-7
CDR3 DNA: TGTGCCAGCAGCCACGCCGGGACGGCTTCCTACGAGCAGTACTTC
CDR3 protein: CASSHAGTASYEQYF

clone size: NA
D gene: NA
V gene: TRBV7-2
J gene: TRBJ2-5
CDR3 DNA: TGTGCCAGCAGCCTGAAACAGTTCAGCGGGGAGACCCAGTACTTC
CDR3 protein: CASSLKQFSGETQYF

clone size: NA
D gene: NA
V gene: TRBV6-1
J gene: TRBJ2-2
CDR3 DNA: TGTGCCAGCAGTAGTCTTTCAGGGCCCCCCGGGGAGCTGTTTTTT
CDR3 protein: CASSSLSGPPGELFF

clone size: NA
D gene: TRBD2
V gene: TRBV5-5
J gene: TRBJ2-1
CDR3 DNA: TGTGCCAGCAGCTTAGGAGCGGGATTCGCCAATGAGCAGTTCTTC
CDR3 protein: CASSLGAGFANEQFF

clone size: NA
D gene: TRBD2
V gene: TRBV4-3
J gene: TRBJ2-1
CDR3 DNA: TGCGCCAGCAGCCAAGATGAGTGGGGGCTAGCGGGACCGGATGAGCAGTTCTTC
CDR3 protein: CASSQDEWGLAGPDEQFF

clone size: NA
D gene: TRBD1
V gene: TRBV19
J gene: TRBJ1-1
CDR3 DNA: TGTGCCAGTAGCCGGGACAGGGGATGGAACACTGAAGCTTTCTTT
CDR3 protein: CASSRDRGWNTEAFF

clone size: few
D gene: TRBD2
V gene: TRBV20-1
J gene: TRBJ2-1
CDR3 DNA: TGCAGTGCTAGAGATCCCATTGGACTAGCGGCGAAGACCTTTGAGCAGTTCTTC
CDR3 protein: CSARDPIGLAAKTFEQFF

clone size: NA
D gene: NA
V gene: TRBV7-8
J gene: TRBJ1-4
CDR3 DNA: TGTGCCAGCAGTTACCACTCGGGTGAAAAACTGTTTTTT
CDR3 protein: CASSYHSGEKLFF

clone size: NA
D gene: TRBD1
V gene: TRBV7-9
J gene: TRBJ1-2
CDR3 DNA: TGTGCCAGCAGCTTAGCCCTTGGACAGGGGGCGAGGGGCTACACCTTC
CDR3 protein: CASSLALGQGARGYTF